The 2 T cell receptor beta chains below were found in one sample sequenced in a study of blood T cell repertoires in COVID-19. Some clones are missing from TCRdb's copy, which holds only in-frame ones; the method was immunoSEQ multiplex PCR. Here the sample spans 25,000 to 30,000 clones, approximately 80% being singletons. The sequenced material came from peripheral blood. All receptors derive from a man of 80 years or more with active or convalescent COVID-19.

The rearrangement links TRBV2 to TRBJ1-2, with unresolved D. Germline-derived CDR1 and CDR2 are SNHLY and FYNNEI. CDR3 size: 16 residues. The V and J ends lost 1 base and 12 bases respectively, with 24 bases between them. The CDR3 region is CASSEGTGKMRLLNTF. CDR3 in DNA: TGTGCCAGCAGTGAAGGGACCGGGAAAATGAGGCTCTTAAACACCTTC.

The genes are TRBV24-1 and TRBJ2-1, with D perhaps TRBD1 (6 bases). The V end lost 4 bases, the J end lost 0 bases, and 15 bases lay between the germline ends. This CDR3 region has 17 residues. Germline V gene data show CDR1 as KGHDR and CDR2 as SFDVKD. CDR3 residues: CATSDPTGLSSYNEQFF. CDR3 in DNA: TGTGCCACCAGTGACCCAACAGGGCTAAGCTCCTACAATGAGCAGTTCTTC.